This T cell receptor (beta chain) was captured by sequencing in a study of shared clonotypes between healthy human individuals. In germline, CDR1 is SGDLS, CDR2 YYNGEE. Trimming cost V 6 bases and J 2 bases; bases outside gene matches: 17. This CDR3 region has 18 residues. Clones were sequenced by immunoSEQ multiplex PCR, and TCRdb holds only the in-frame ones, with some missing. The table lists some 2,500,000 clones, roughly 93% of them singletons, with 0.36% in the top ten. The gene calls are TRBV9 and TRBJ2-5; 9 bases are shared with TRBD1. Sequencing input: naive CD4+ T cells from PBMCs. The subset denotes: CD45RA+ positively selected. The TCR comes from a young man in good health. Some clones in this sample may be carry-over from other donors' samples. The CDR3 reads CASNGTGSYQMVQETQYF. The CDR3 bases are TGTGCCAGCAACGGGACAGGGTCGTATCAGATGGTTCAAGAGACCCAGTACTTC. Combining the CDR3 with reference TRBV9 and TRBJ2-5 gives the whole variable domain DSGVTQTPKHLITATGQRVTLRCSPRSGDLSVYWYQQSLDQGLQFLIQYYNGEERAKGNILERFSAQQFPDLHSELNLSSLELGDSALYFCASNGTGSYQMVQETQYFGPGTRLLVL.